This TCR beta chain was observed in a study of Ad26.COV2.S vaccination and SARS-CoV-2 variants. V lost 3 bases and J lost 6, with 11 bases in between. The CDR3 length is 13 residues. Germline loops: CDR1 LNHDA, CDR2 SQIVND (reference sequence). Treatment described: roughly 20 received Ad26.COV2.S at low or high dose, single or two shots; several received placebo; per-sample allocation not given. The samples were gathered on day 63 after the first injection of vaccine or placebo. Method: immunoSEQ multiplex PCR; TCRdb's copy keeps in-frame clones and lacks some. The sample consists of about 250,000 clones, approximately 88% of them appearing once.

The sequencing used peripheral blood, collected in a trial of Ad26.COV2.S vaccine versus placebo. The origin of this receptor is a person between 18 and 59 years old who received the Ad26.COV2.S COVID-19 vaccine or a placebo. The rearrangement links TRBV19 to TRBJ1-2; no definite D call. CDR3 sequence (DNA): TGTGCCAGTAGTATCCAAGGAGGGAATGGCTACACCTTC. This encodes CASSIQGGNGYTF.